The 14 T cell receptor beta chains presented below share a single source sample, sequenced in a study of beta chain features in type 1 diabetes. Study-wide results and caveats: Type 1 diabetes patients had TCRB CDR3s that were shorter (moderately but significantly so) in all four CD4+ subsets.

Their specific antigens are unknown. The authors reverse transcribed all of the isolated RNA, so sequencing captured expressed TCRB transcripts. The repertoire was sequenced with immunoSEQ multiplex PCR; TCRdb's copy has only in-frame clones and lacks some. The sample holds hundreds of thousands of clones; around 15% are singletons and the top ten take 0.035% to 0.045%. The material sequenced was naive CD4+ T cells from blood. These receptors all come from a man between 18 and 29 years old with type 1 diabetes.

This clone has a handful of counts. The chain is built from TRBV30 and TRBJ1-2; D gene unclear. Germline values: CDR1 GTSNPN, CDR2 SVGIG (reference sequence). This CDR3 spans 14 amino acids. V was cut by 2 bases and J by 4 bases, with 14 bases left in between. DNA of the CDR3: TGTGCCTGGAGTCTCGGGAACGGCGGCTATGGCTACACCTTC. It encodes CAWSLGNGGYGYTF.

This clone was detected only a few times. This sequence joins TRBV30 and TRBJ1-5; D gene ambiguous. The CDR3 is 12 amino acids. The germline V gene has CDR1 GTSNPN and CDR2 SVGIG (reference sequence). The V end lost 8 bases, the J end lost 9 bases, and 17 bases lay between the germline ends. DNA for the CDR3: TGTGCCGGGTCAATTCCGGGTATGCCCCAGCATTTT. This sequence encodes CAGSIPGMPQHF.

The rearrangement joins TRBV18 to TRBJ2-5; D might be TRBD2 (5 bases). CDR3 length equals 12 residues. V lost 6 bases and J 10 bases, leaving 15 bases between the germline ends. CDR1 and CDR2 from the germline V gene are KGHSH and LQKENI. DNA of the CDR3: TGTGCCAGCTCCCCGGTTAAGGAGGACCAGTACTTC. Amino acids: CASSPVKEDQYF.

This clone was seen more than once but under ten times. This chain links TRBV6-6 with TRBJ2-5, with D perhaps TRBD2 (5 bases). Germline lookup yields CDR1 MNHNY and CDR2 SVGAGI (reference sequence). The ends were cut back, 8 bases at V and 7 bases at J, with 11 bases in the middle. This CDR3 spans 11 amino acids. CDR3 amino acids: CASRGSGTQYF. The CDR3 bases are TGTGCCAGCCGGGGATCCGGGACCCAGTACTTC.

This chain joins TRBV25-1 and TRBJ2-1, with 14 bases matching TRBD2. In germline, CDR1 is MGHDK, CDR2 SYGVNS. Trimming took 4 bases from V and 7 from J; bases not matched to a gene: 6. The CDR3 is made up of 16 amino acids. CDR3: CASSAPGLAGVNEQFF. The DNA of the CDR3 is TGTGCCAGCAGTGCGCCGGGACTAGCGGGAGTGAATGAGCAGTTCTTC.

This rearrangement joins TRBV4-3 to TRBJ2-7; D ambiguous. The CDR3 has 13 amino acids. The V gene's germline CDR1 is LGHNA and CDR2 YSLEER. V was pared by 4 bases and J by 4 bases, with 11 bases between. The CDR3 here is CASSRLKGYEQYF. The CDR3 DNA sequence: TGCGCCAGCAGCCGGTTGAAGGGATACGAGCAGTACTTC.

The chain has TRBV5-1 and TRBJ2-7, with D perhaps matching TRBD1 or TRBD2 (5 bases each). This CDR3 is built from 13 residues. Per germline, CDR1 SGHRS and CDR2 YFSETQ. The V gene lost 0 bases and the J gene lost 11 bases, with 15 bases spanning the gap. DNA of the CDR3: TGCGCCAGCAGCTTGGCCGAGGGCAGGGACGAGTACTTC. It encodes CASSLAEGRDEYF.

The J gene is TRBJ2-5, the V gene TRBV6-5; 8 bases are shared with TRBD1. J gave up 5 bases and V 6 bases, and 11 bases lay outside the gene matches. Germline CDR1 and CDR2: MNHEY and SVGAGI. The CDR3 consists of 15 residues. The CDR3 DNA is TGTGCCAGCAGCCCTTTAGGACAGGGAAGCGAGACCCAGTACTTC. It encodes CASSPLGQGSETQYF.

This clone occurred a few times. This rearrangement joins TRBV21-1 to TRBJ2-5; no check of the table's D call, TRBD1, against the DNA was made. TRBV21-1 is reported as a pseudogene. The CDR3 has 20 residues. CDR3 nucleotides: TGTGCCAGCAGCAAAGCTCGAGCTCGCTCGGACAGGGGGAGACAAGAGACCCAGTACTTC. This sequence encodes CASSKARARSDRGRQETQYF.

This clone was seen only a few times. This chain links TRBV6-5 with TRBJ2-1, with D possibly being TRBD1 (5 bases). V lost 11 bases and J 0 bases, leaving 8 bases between the germline ends. CDR3 length equals 12 residues. Per germline, CDR1 MNHEY and CDR2 SVGAGI. The CDR3 spells CAARDSYNEQFF. In nucleotides, the CDR3 is TGTGCCGCCAGGGACTCCTACAATGAGCAGTTCTTC.

This chain joins TRBV14 and TRBJ2-2; D ambiguous. Per germline, CDR1 SGHDN and CDR2 FVKESK. Trimming removed 5 bases from V and 1 base from J, with 14 bases in between. The CDR3 is made up of 16 amino acids. CDR3 DNA sequence: TGTGCCAGCAGCTCTCTACGAGGCCTGAACACCGGGGAGCTGTTTTTT. Its translation is CASSSLRGLNTGELFF.

This clone was seen more than once but under ten times. This chain links TRBV18 with TRBJ1-1; D is ambiguous. The CDR3 length is 17 residues. Germline V gene lookup returns CDR1 KGHSH and CDR2 LQKENI. Trimming left V 2 bases short and J 0 bases short, with 16 bases between. As DNA, the CDR3 is TGTGCCAGCTCACCAGCGGGTTCGTCCAGGATGAACACTGAAGCTTTCTTT. It codes for CASSPAGSSRMNTEAFF.

This clone was detected a few times. The gene calls are TRBV2 and TRBJ2-5; D ambiguous. Germline-derived CDR1 and CDR2 are SNHLY and FYNNEI. V was clipped by 6 bases and J by 5 bases, with 16 bases between them. The CDR3 has 14 residues. Here the CDR3 DNA reads TGTGCCAGCAGCGCGACGACATCCCGGGAGACCCAGTACTTC. Translation gives CASSATTSRETQYF.

This clone was counted a few times. The V call is TRBV10-3, the J call TRBJ2-4; the match to TRBD2 covers 7 bases. CDR1 is ENHRY, CDR2 SYGVKD, per germline. V shed 4 bases, J shed 5 bases, and the junction held 5 bases outside the gene matches. CDR3 length: 14 residues. The CDR3: CAISVSGRENIQYF. The CDR3 coding sequence is TGTGCCATCAGTGTATCAGGGAGGGAAAACATTCAGTACTTC.